The 32 T cell receptor beta chains reported below all come from one sample, sequenced in a study of neurological immune-mediated disorders. A single record per CDR3 protein comes from TCRdb applying MiXCR to the 5' RACE reads. The sample carries 40,000 to 45,000 distinct CDR3 sequences, about 6% recorded once. Sequenced sample: CD4+ T cells from blood. The receptors derive from a woman aged 35 to 49 in good health.

The table lists this clonotype with many counts. The chain carries TRBV20-1 and TRBJ2-1; the D is unclear. CDR3 size: 12 residues. Germline V gene sequence: CDR1 DFQATT, CDR2 SNEGSKA (reference sequence). V lost 3 bases, J lost 9 bases, and 12 bases lay in between. In DNA, the CDR3 is TGCAGTGCTAGGGGTTGGTCGCTTGAGCAGTTCTTC. Its protein product is CSARGWSLEQFF.

This clonotype has ten or more counts. The rearrangement uses TRBV12-3 or TRBV12-4 and TRBJ2-2; D ambiguous. V lost 7 bases, J lost 6 bases, and 9 bases lay in between. The CDR3 has 12 residues. The CDR3 reads CASTIAAGELFF. CDR3 bases: TGTGCCAGCACGATCGCGGCCGGGGAGCTGTTTTTT.

The J gene is TRBJ1-2, the V gene TRBV5-1; a weak D match, TRBD1 (6 bases). The CDR3 is made up of 14 amino acids. The germline V gene has CDR1 SGHRS and CDR2 YFSETQ. V lost 3 bases, J lost 2 bases, and 11 bases lay in between. CDR3: CASSSQGMNYGYTF. The CDR3 DNA sequence: TGCGCCAGCAGCTCCCAGGGGATGAACTATGGCTACACCTTC.

This clonotype was recorded at least ten times. V usage is TRBV7-8 and J usage is TRBJ1-4; D gene uncertain. Per the germline V gene, CDR1 is SGHVS and CDR2 is FQNEAQ. This CDR3 has 14 amino acids. The V gene lost 2 bases and the J gene lost 0 bases, with 4 bases spanning the gap. The CDR3 nucleotides read TGTGCCAGCAGCTTAAGGACAACTAATGAAAAACTGTTTTTT. Protein product: CASSLRTTNEKLFF.

This clonotype was detected ten times or more. V gene TRBV10-3 combines with J gene TRBJ2-7; perhaps TRBD2 as D (5 bases). Germline lookup yields CDR1 ENHRY and CDR2 SYGVKD. CDR3 length: 12 residues. V was cut by 2 bases and J by 3 bases, with 5 bases left in between. The chain's CDR3 is CAISERGYEQYF. DNA for the CDR3: TGTGCCATCAGTGAGCGGGGCTACGAGCAGTACTTC.

The chain couples TRBV20-1 to TRBJ2-1, with 10 bases identical to TRBD2. This CDR3 contains 15 residues. V trimming: 4 bases; J trimming: 2 bases; junction bases outside the gene matches: 5. CDR1 and CDR2 from the germline V gene are DFQATT and SNEGSKA (reference sequence). CDR3 sequence: CSAKQAGGAYNEQFF. The CDR3 DNA sequence: TGCAGTGCTAAACAAGCGGGAGGGGCCTACAATGAGCAGTTCTTC.

This clonotype has ten or more counts. The V and J genes are TRBV7-3 and TRBJ2-3; 13 bases map to TRBD2. This CDR3 has 16 residues. Germline V CDR1 and CDR2: SGHTA, FQGTGA. V lost 5 bases, J lost 4 bases, and 6 bases stayed unmatched. Written as DNA, the CDR3 is TGTGCCAGCAGCCCTACTAGCGGGAGGGCCCCAGATACGCAGTATTTT. Its protein product is CASSPTSGRAPDTQYF.

This clonotype has at least ten counts. The rearrangement links TRBV5-1 to TRBJ2-1; 7 bases are a match to TRBD1. The length of the CDR3 is 15 residues. Germline trimming cut 1 base from V and 6 bases from J; bases unmatched to any gene: 7. In germline, CDR1 is SGHRS, CDR2 YFSETQ. In nucleotides, the CDR3 is TGCGCCAGCAGCTTGTACGACAGGGCGATCAATGAGCAGTTCTTC. Translating it yields CASSLYDRAINEQFF.

This clonotype came up many times. This chain joins TRBV28 and TRBJ1-3; TRBD1 might be the D (5 bases). V was clipped by 5 bases and J by 2 bases, with 7 bases between them. The germline V gene has CDR1 MDHEN and CDR2 SYDVKM. The CDR3 loop spans 13 amino acids. The CDR3 region has the DNA TGTGCCAGCAGTCAGGGAACTGGAAACACCATATATTTT. Translating it yields CASSQGTGNTIYF.

This clonotype was observed at least ten times. CDR3 sequence: CASSLVGLDGRKGELFF. The CDR3 bases are TGTGCCAGCAGTTTAGTTGGTCTAGATGGACGGAAGGGGGAGCTGTTTTTT. The chain employs TRBV12-3 or TRBV12-4 and TRBJ2-2; D is ambiguous. This CDR3 has 17 amino acids. V lost 1 base to trimming and J lost 8 bases, with 20 bases between them.

At least ten counts were recorded for this clonotype. The chain uses TRBV20-1 and TRBJ2-1; 9 positions match TRBD2. CDR1 is DFQATT and CDR2 is SNEGSKA in the germline V gene (reference sequence). The CDR3 length is 14 residues. The CDR3 DNA reads as TGCAGCGCCTATAGCGGGAGTGGAGGCAATGAGCAGTTCTTC. As protein: CSAYSGSGGNEQFF.

This clonotype was recorded at least ten times. The CDR3 sequence: CASSPTTLRTTNTGELFF. DNA for the CDR3: TGTGCCAGCAGCCCCACAACCTTGCGGACGACGAACACCGGGGAGCTGTTTTTT. The J gene is TRBJ2-2, the V gene TRBV6-5; no clear D gene. The V and J ends lost 6 bases and 0 bases respectively, with 20 bases between them. Germline V gene data show CDR1 as MNHEY and CDR2 as SVGAGI. This CDR3 has 18 amino acids.

This clonotype has at least ten counts. The chain has TRBV5-1 and TRBJ1-2; no reliable D call. There are 13 residues in the CDR3. CDR1 is SGHRS and CDR2 is YFSETQ in the germline V gene. V was clipped by 7 bases and J by 8 bases, with 18 bases between them. For the CDR3, the DNA is TGCGCCAGCGGCCGCGGGAGCTATGAAGGCTACACCTTC. Amino acid sequence: CASGRGSYEGYTF.

Many counts were recorded for this clonotype. V and J are TRBV6-5 and TRBJ1-2; 8 positions agree with TRBD1. Per germline, CDR1 MNHEY and CDR2 SVGAGI. This CDR3 comprises 15 residues. The ends lost 8 bases at V and 6 bases at J; junction bases unmatched: 14. CDR3 bases: TGTGCCAGCGGTCCGAACAGGGGGGGCTCAGATGGCTACACCTTC. Protein sequence: CASGPNRGGSDGYTF.

This clonotype was found many times. The rearrangement joins TRBV20-1 to TRBJ1-1; D may be TRBD1 (6 bases). The CDR3 spans 13 residues. Deletions cut 4 bases from V and 0 bases from J, with 9 bases between. Germline V gene data show CDR1 as DFQATT and CDR2 as SNEGSKA (reference sequence). Written as DNA, the CDR3 is TGCAGTGCTACCCGGACAGTGAACACTGAAGCTTTCTTT. Translated: CSATRTVNTEAFF.

At least ten counts were recorded for this clonotype. This chain joins TRBV7-2 and TRBJ2-1; TRBD1 or TRBD2 may be the D gene (5 bases each). From germline, CDR1 is SGHTA and CDR2 FQGNSA. Trimming shortened V by 3 bases and J by 4 bases, and 13 bases separated the two germline ends. CDR3 size: 15 residues. The CDR3 loop is CASSLGPIEYNEQFF. CDR3 in DNA: TGTGCCAGCAGCTTGGGACCGATTGAATACAATGAGCAGTTCTTC.

This clonotype has ten or more counts. This rearrangement joins TRBV20-1 to TRBJ1-1, with D possibly matching TRBD1 (5 bases). Germline V gives CDR1 DFQATT, CDR2 SNEGSKA (reference sequence). V lost 7 bases, J lost 1 base, and 16 bases lay in between. CDR3 length equals 14 residues. CDR3 loop: CSVRGRGGNTEAFF. The CDR3 DNA follows: TGCAGTGTGAGAGGGCGGGGGGGGAACACTGAAGCTTTCTTT.

In this sample, this clonotype turned up many times. V usage is TRBV20-1 and J usage is TRBJ2-2, with 9 bases that match TRBD2. The CDR3 is 12 residues long. Germline loops: CDR1 DFQATT, CDR2 SNEGSKA (reference sequence). V lost 3 bases, J lost 10 bases, and 3 bases stayed unmatched. CDR3 bases: TGCAGTGCTAGCGTAGCGGGAGAGGAGCTGTTTTTT. Amino acid sequence: CSASVAGEELFF.

At least ten counts were recorded for this clonotype. This chain uses TRBV29-1 with TRBJ2-4; 11 bases align to TRBD1. The J segment lost 6 bases and the V segment lost 5 bases, leaving 6 bases of the junction unmatched. Germline CDR1 is SQVTM and CDR2 is ANQGSEA. The CDR3 runs to 14 residues. The CDR3 coding sequence is TGCAGCGTTCGCCGGGACAGGGGGTTAAACATTCAGTACTTC. Protein: CSVRRDRGLNIQYF. The full variable domain, with the rest looked up from reference TRBV29-1 and TRBJ2-4, is SAVISQKPSRDICQRGTSLTIQCQVDSQVTMMFWYRQQPGQSLTLIATANQGSEATYESGFVIDKFPISRPNLTFSTLTVSNMSPEDSSIYLCSVRRDRGLNIQYFGAGTRLSVL.

This clonotype was seen many times. The rearrangement links TRBV14 to TRBJ2-3; 8 bases map to TRBD2. CDR1 and CDR2 from the germline V gene are SGHDN and FVKESK. CDR3 length: 19 residues. V lost 0 bases, J lost 2 bases, and 13 bases stayed unmatched. CDR3 nucleotide sequence: TGTGCCAGCAGCCAAGATCCATGGAGCAGCGGGAGCCTCACAGATACGCAGTATTTT. Protein product: CASSQDPWSSGSLTDTQYF. The full variable domain, completed using reference TRBV14 and TRBJ2-3, is EAGVTQFPSHSVIEKGQTVTLRCDPISGHDNLYWYRRVMGKEIKFLLHFVKESKQDESGMPNNRFLAERTGGTYSTLKVQPAELEDSGVYFCASSQDPWSSGSLTDTQYFGPGTRLTVL.

This clonotype was seen at least ten times. V usage is TRBV7-2 and J usage is TRBJ1-2; D may be TRBD1 (5 bases). V lost 5 bases, J lost 10 bases, and 11 bases lay in between. There are 11 residues in the CDR3. Germline CDR1 is SGHTA and CDR2 is FQGNSA. The CDR3, as DNA: TGTGCCAGCAGCCCCGACAGATACTACACCTTC. This sequence encodes CASSPDRYYTF.

This clonotype was recorded a few times. The rearrangement joins TRBV19 to TRBJ2-3; TRBD1 or TRBD2 may be the D gene (5 bases each). This CDR3 spans 15 amino acids. Germline V gene sequence: CDR1 LNHDA, CDR2 SQIVND (reference sequence). Trimming removed 3 bases at V and 1 base at J, with 11 bases between. CDR3: CASSIGGVGTDTQYF. CDR3 sequence (DNA): TGTGCCAGTAGTATTGGGGGAGTGGGCACAGATACGCAGTATTTT.

The table lists this clonotype with many counts. The rearrangement uses TRBV4-3 and TRBJ2-1; D is perhaps TRBD2 (6 bases). In germline, CDR1 is LGHNA, CDR2 YSLEER. V lost 0 bases and J 2 bases, leaving 14 bases between the germline ends. There are 17 residues in the CDR3. CDR3 sequence: CASSQEHAGLPYNEQFF. CDR3 DNA sequence: TGCGCCAGCAGCCAAGAGCATGCGGGGCTCCCCTACAATGAGCAGTTCTTC.

This clonotype was seen at least ten times. The rearrangement links TRBV27 to TRBJ2-1, with a tentative D call TRBD2 (6 bases). This CDR3 contains 16 residues. The V gene's germline CDR1 is MNHEY and CDR2 SMNVEV (reference sequence). The V end lost 7 bases, the J end lost 2 bases, and 18 bases lay between the germline ends. CDR3 amino acids: CASNLRPGGTYNEQFF. The CDR3 DNA is TGTGCCAGCAACCTACGGCCCGGGGGTACCTACAATGAGCAGTTCTTC.

Ten or more counts support this clonotype. V and J are TRBV9 and TRBJ2-5; 10 bases match TRBD1. The V segment lost 4 bases and the J segment 4 bases; nucleotides outside the gene matches: 10. The CDR3 contains 16 residues. Per germline, CDR1 SGDLS and CDR2 YYNGEE. CDR3 DNA: TGTGCCAGCAGCCCCCGGGACAGGGGTGATCGAGAGACCCAGTACTTC. This gives the protein CASSPRDRGDRETQYF.

This clonotype was observed many times. The chain couples TRBV7-8 to TRBJ1-1, with D hard to call. Germline assignment: CDR1 SGHVS and CDR2 FQNEAQ. V was clipped by 1 base and J by 8 bases, with 2 bases between them. This CDR3 is built from 10 residues. This CDR3 is CASSLVEAFF. The DNA for the CDR3 is TGTGCCAGCAGCTTAGTCGAAGCTTTCTTT.

This clonotype was counted once. The V gene is TRBV7-2, the J gene TRBJ1-1; D unclear. V was shortened by 0 bases and J by 6 bases, with 11 bases between the two germline ends. The CDR3 covers 14 residues. The germline V gene has CDR1 SGHTA and CDR2 FQGNSA. CDR3 nucleotide sequence: TGTGCCAGCAGCTTAGCTAGGGTGAGGGCTGAAGCTTTCTTT. Protein sequence: CASSLARVRAEAFF.

This clonotype was observed many times. The V and J genes are TRBV5-1 and TRBJ1-2; 8 bases match TRBD1. The V and J ends lost 4 bases and 4 bases, in that order; junction bases with no gene match: 6. Germline V gene sequence: CDR1 SGHRS, CDR2 YFSETQ. The CDR3 is made up of 14 amino acids. The CDR3 DNA sequence: TGCGCCAGCAGCACGGGACAGGCAAGCTATGGCTACACCTTC. Amino acid sequence: CASSTGQASYGYTF. Variable domain in full (rest from reference TRBV5-1 and TRBJ1-2): KAGVTQTPRYLIKTRGQQVTLSCSPISGHRSVSWYQQTPGQGLQFLFEYFSETQRNKGNFPGRFSGRQFSNSRSEMNVSTLELGDSALYLCASSTGQASYGYTFGSGTRLTVV.

This clonotype was counted at least ten times. V is TRBV7-2 and J is TRBJ2-1; tentative D call: TRBD2 (5 bases). CDR1 and CDR2 from the germline V gene are SGHTA and FQGNSA. V lost 8 bases, J lost 15 bases, and 20 bases lay in between. CDR3 length: 12 amino acids. The CDR3 coding sequence is TGTGCCAGCGGATTCCACGAGAGGGCGGTGTTCTTC. It encodes CASGFHERAVFF. The full variable domain, with the rest looked up from reference TRBV7-2 and TRBJ2-1, is GAGVSQSPSNKVTEKGKDVELRCDPISGHTALYWYRQSLGQGLEFLIYFQGNSAPDKSGLPSDRFSAERTGGSVSTLTIQRTQQEDSAVYLCASGFHERAVFFGPGTRLTVL.

Ten or more counts support this clonotype. The rearrangement joins TRBV7-8 to TRBJ2-5, with D hard to call. The CDR3 runs to 12 residues. Looked up from germline, CDR1 is SGHVS and CDR2 is FQNEAQ. Deletions cut 4 bases from V and 0 bases from J, with 3 bases between. Here the CDR3 DNA reads TGTGCCAGCAGCTCAAACCAAGAGACCCAGTACTTC. Translating it yields CASSSNQETQYF.

This clonotype has a count of ten or more. The rearrangement joins TRBV9 to TRBJ1-5; D gene unclear. The V end lost 0 bases, the J end lost 0 bases, and 7 bases lay between the germline ends. CDR1 SGDLS and CDR2 YYNGEE come from the germline V gene. The CDR3 totals 15 residues. CDR3 in amino acids: CASSVDSYSNQPQHF. CDR3 coding DNA: TGTGCCAGCAGCGTAGACAGTTATAGCAATCAGCCCCAGCATTTT.

This clonotype has at least ten counts. This chain uses TRBV12-3 or TRBV12-4 with TRBJ1-1; no definite D call. The CDR3 is made up of 14 amino acids. Between the trimmed V and J ends, which lost 3 bases and 0 bases, there was a span of 8 bases. This chain's CDR3 is CASSLSHLNTEAFF. CDR3 DNA sequence: TGTGCCAGCAGTTTGTCCCACCTGAACACTGAAGCTTTCTTT.